A single sample gave rise to the 28 T cell receptor beta chains below, sequenced in a study of T cells in women clearing cervical HPV infection (dated by TCRdb to the late 2010s). Libraries were made using the immunoSEQ multiplex PCR assay. In its TCRdb copy, this immuneACCESS table keeps in-frame sequences only and misses some clones. Where compared with another copy, unresolved V genes explain less than half of these, and the others have no known cause. In this sample's table one finds about 30,000 clones. The ten largest account for 3% to 4% of the sample. Sequencing used blood buffy coat. These receptors all come from a woman aged 18 to 75 with a cervical HPV16 infection that either progressed to CIN3+ or cleared (not recorded which).

Regarding this clone: Read sequence stops 3 residues before the CDR3 end, and the germline J gene provides the missing end. The chain combines TRBV20-1 with TRBJ2-3; perhaps TRBD2 as D (6 bases). Trimming cost V 6 bases and J 5 bases, with 9 bases left between them. Germline CDR1 is DFQATT and CDR2 is SNEGSKA (reference sequence). This CDR3 spans 11 amino acids. CDR3 DNA (partial): TGCAGTGCGGTAGCGGTAGATACG. Protein: CSAVAVDT. In full, the CDR3 is CSAVAVDTQYF.

Points on this clone: The missing CDR3 end, 3 residues past where the read stops, is filled in from the germline J gene. The V call is TRBV20-1, the J call TRBJ2-1, with 10 bases fitting TRBD2. The CDR3 is 15 residues long. CDR1 is DFQATT and CDR2 is SNEGSKA in the germline V gene (reference sequence). V lost 3 bases and J lost 7; bases outside the gene matches: 9. The CDR3 spells CSARKGGLARNEQFF. The sequenced CDR3 bases are TGCAGTGCTAGGAAGGGGGGACTAGCGAGAAATGAG.

For this clone: The read comes to an end 3 residues before the CDR3 does, leaving the germline J gene to fill in the end. V gene TRBV7-8 combines with J gene TRBJ2-1; the match to TRBD2 covers 9 bases. The V gene end was trimmed by 4 bases and the J gene end by 8 bases; junction bases not matched to a gene: 9. Germline CDR1 reads SGHVS; CDR2 reads FQNEAQ. The CDR3 is 15 amino acids. The sequenced part of the CDR3 DNA is TGTGCCAGCAGCTGGACCGGGACTAGCTTCGATGAG. Translated, it gives CASSWTGTSFDE. The full CDR3 sequence reads CASSWTGTSFDEQFF.

A word on this clone: The CDR3 end lies 3 residues beyond the end of the read and is filled in from the germline J gene. The chain combines TRBV7-3 with TRBJ2-1, with 9 nucleotides matching TRBD2. Germline values: CDR1 SGHTA, CDR2 FQGTGA. The CDR3 covers 16 residues. V shed 0 bases, J shed 7 bases, and the junction held 7 bases outside the gene matches. The sequenced part of the CDR3 DNA is TGTGCCAGCAGCTTAACGGCGCGGGAGGGCCAGAATGAG. It encodes CASSLTAREGQNE. The whole CDR3 sequence is CASSLTAREGQNEQFF.

Remarks on this clone: The read terminates 3 residues ahead of where the CDR3 ends, so the germline J gene completes it. This sequence joins TRBV28 and TRBJ2-3, with a weak D call TRBD2 (6 bases). The CDR3 totals 16 residues. Trimming took off 4 bases at V and 1 base at J, with 15 bases between the two ends. Germline-derived CDR1 and CDR2 are MDHEN and SYDVKM. The part of the CDR3 DNA that was read is TGTGCCAGCAGTTCCCTGATCCCGGGGGGCACAGATACG. It specifies CASSSLIPGGTDT. The whole CDR3 sequence is CASSSLIPGGTDTQYF.

To note about this clone: The CDR3 is cut off 3 residues early in the read; its end comes from the germline J gene. The rearrangement joins TRBV19 to TRBJ1-5; the D gene is possibly TRBD1 (6 bases). The CDR3 totals 15 residues. Germline assignment: CDR1 LNHDA and CDR2 SQIVND (reference sequence). V lost 5 bases to trimming and J lost 3 bases, with 14 bases between them. The CDR3 loop reads CASSLSPGVNQPQHF. The CDR3 bases that were read are TGTGCCAGTAGTCTGAGTCCAGGGGTCAATCAGCCC.

On this clone: The CDR3 is cut off 3 residues early in the read; its end comes from the germline J gene. V gene TRBV23-1 combines with J gene TRBJ2-2; D unclear. TRBV23-1 is known as an ORF, though its function is uncertain. The CDR3 totals 14 residues. The ends were cut back, 9 bases at V and 7 bases at J, with 18 bases in the middle. The CDR3 sequence: CARLYAKADGELFF. Partial CDR3 DNA: TGCGCCAGACTTTACGCCAAGGCGGACGGGGAG.

A remark on this clone: The read is 3 residues too short to cover the CDR3 end, so that end is filled in from the germline J gene. The V and J genes are TRBV7-9 and TRBJ1-4, with D unresolved. CDR3 length equals 13 residues. The V and J ends lost 5 bases and 10 bases respectively, with 14 bases between them. The germline V gene has CDR1 SEHNR and CDR2 FQNEAQ (reference sequence). The CDR3 loop is CASSRAEEGKLFF. The sequenced part of the CDR3 DNA is TGTGCCAGCAGCCGAGCGGAGGAGGGAAAA. The variable domain in full, with the rest retrieved from reference TRBV7-9 and TRBJ1-4, is DTGVSQNPRHKITKRGQNVTFRCDPISEHNRLYWYRQTLGQGPEFLTYFQNEAQLEKSRLLSDRFSAERPKGSFSTLEIQRTEQGDSAMYLCASSRAEEGKLFFGSGTQLSVL.

As concerns this clone: The junction shows a germline mismatch at one end, possibly a read error. The read ends 3 residues early relative to the CDR3; the germline J gene fills the gap. The chain links TRBV7-9 to TRBJ1-1, with D perhaps TRBD1 (5 bases). This CDR3 is 12 amino acids long. The germline gives CDR1 SEHNR, CDR2 FQNEAQ (reference sequence). CDR3 loop: CANSLLYEGAFF. CDR3 DNA, as far as it was read: TGTGCCAACAGCTTATTATATGAGGGG.

Details on this clone: The CDR3 extends 3 residues past the end of the read, so its final part is completed from the germline J gene. This chain joins TRBV28 and TRBJ2-7; D possibly corresponds to TRBD1 (5 bases). The CDR3 consists of 15 residues. Per the germline V gene, CDR1 is MDHEN and CDR2 is SYDVKM. Trimming shortened V by 2 bases and J by 0 bases, and 11 bases separated the two germline ends. This CDR3 reads CASSLGGASSYEQYF. The CDR3 DNA, read in part, is TGTGCCAGCAGTTTAGGTGGGGCAAGCTCCTACGAG.

The CDR3 bases that were read are TGTGCCAGCAGAACATTACCTGGGGGACTACGCGAG. As protein: CASRTLPGGLRE. The complete CDR3 sequence is CASRTLPGGLREQYF. The gene calls are TRBV5-5 and TRBJ2-7; 7 nucleotides agree with TRBD2. The CDR3 goes on 3 residues after the read ends, and that part is filled in from the germline J gene. The CDR3 loop spans 15 amino acids. The trim removed 5 bases at V and 6 bases at J, leaving 14 bases unmatched. Per germline, CDR1 SGHKS and CDR2 YYEKEE (reference sequence).

Remarks on this clone: Sequencing ends 3 residues short of the CDR3 end; the germline J gene provides the rest. The chain recombines TRBV5-8 with TRBJ2-5; no clear D. The V gene lost 2 bases and the J gene lost 5 bases, with 7 bases spanning the gap. The CDR3 has 12 amino acids. Germline values: CDR1 SGHTS, CDR2 YDEGEE. Incomplete CDR3 DNA: TGTGCCAGCAGCTTCGTACGGGAGACC. Translated, it gives CASSFVRET. The whole CDR3 sequence reads CASSFVRETQYF.

This clone is classed as medium-sized by frequency. The sequenced part of the CDR3 DNA is TGCAGCGTTGGCGGAGGGGAGGGCAATGAG. It codes for CSVGGGEGNE. The CDR3 reads in full as CSVGGGEGNEQFF. The chain combines TRBV29-1 with TRBJ2-1; 7 nucleotides agree with TRBD2. Read coverage stops 3 residues before the CDR3 terminus; the germline J gene supplies the remainder. Losses at the gene ends were 4 bases for V and 6 bases for J; bases not matched to a gene: 6. Germline V lookup: CDR1 SQVTM, CDR2 ANQGSEA. The CDR3 has 13 residues.

Of note for this clone: The read stops 3 residues short of the end of the CDR3; the missing end is completed from the germline J gene. The chain carries TRBV14 and TRBJ2-5; D perhaps matches TRBD2 (5 bases). Germline values: CDR1 SGHDN, CDR2 FVKESK. This CDR3 comprises 17 residues. Trimming removed 0 bases from V and 1 base from J, with 15 bases in between. The sequenced part of the CDR3 DNA is TGTGCCAGCAGCCAAGATATAAGGACTTCAACCCAAGAGACC. Protein product: CASSQDIRTSTQET. The full CDR3 protein is CASSQDIRTSTQETQYF.

Regarding this clone: The CDR3 is cut off 3 residues early in the read; its end comes from the germline J gene. The V call is TRBV2, the J call TRBJ2-3; no firm D call. The CDR3 contains 14 residues. The germline V gene encodes CDR1 SNHLY and CDR2 FYNNEI. Trimming shortened V by 5 bases and J by 0 bases, and 9 bases separated the two germline ends. The chain's CDR3 is CASSLGASTDTQYF. The DNA read from the CDR3 is TGTGCCAGCAGTCTAGGAGCGAGCACAGATACG.

CDR3 amino acids: CSASTGGDYGYTF. The CDR3 DNA, read in part, is TGCAGTGCCTCGACAGGGGGCGACTATGGC. The rearrangement links TRBV20-1 to TRBJ1-2, with 10 bases matching TRBD1. The CDR3 end lies 3 residues beyond the end of the read and is filled in from the germline J gene. CDR3 length equals 13 residues. With V trimmed by 6 bases and J by 3 bases, 4 bases remained unmatched. Germline V gene data show CDR1 as DFQATT and CDR2 as SNEGSKA (reference sequence).

As concerns this clone: The read gets to within 3 residues of the CDR3 end, and the germline J gene fills in the rest. The gene calls are TRBV10-3 and TRBJ2-7; 9 nucleotides agree with TRBD1. Looked up from germline, CDR1 is ENHRY and CDR2 is SYGVKD. V shed 6 bases and J 6 bases; nucleotides not matched to a gene: 6. This CDR3 is 13 amino acids long. The CDR3 spells CAIRGTGIPEQYF. CDR3 DNA, as far as it was read: TGTGCCATCAGGGGGACAGGGATACCCGAG.

About this clone: The sequenced fragment ends 3 residues before the CDR3 boundary, so the rest is inferred from the germline J gene. The rearrangement links TRBV7-2 to TRBJ1-2, with D possibly TRBD1 on 6 matching bases. The CDR3 extends over 14 amino acids. Per the germline V gene, CDR1 is SGHTA and CDR2 is FQGNSA. This CDR3 is CASSFNRDNNDYTF. The DNA read from the CDR3 is TGTGCCAGCAGCTTTAACAGGGATAATAACGAC.

The covered CDR3 bases are TGTGCCAGCAGCCCCGGTCGGGGGTCCTACGAG. Translation gives CASSPGRGSYE. The whole CDR3 reads CASSPGRGSYEQYF. The chain uses TRBV7-2 and TRBJ2-7, with D tentatively TRBD2 (6 bases). The read finishes 3 residues shy of the CDR3 end, and the germline J gene is used to complete it. The CDR3 is 14 amino acids. Trimming stripped 5 bases from V and 1 base from J, with 12 bases between. Per germline, CDR1 SGHTA and CDR2 FQGNSA.

About this clone itself: Sequencing ends 3 residues short of the CDR3 end; the germline J gene provides the rest. The chain links TRBV5-4 to TRBJ1-6; perhaps TRBD1 as D (6 bases). V was clipped by 3 bases and J by 3 bases, with 7 bases between them. This CDR3 has 14 amino acids. The germline V gene has CDR1 SGHNT and CDR2 YYREEE (reference sequence). The sequenced part of the CDR3 DNA is TGTGCCAGCAGCTCGGACAGCTATAATTCACCC. Translating it yields CASSSDSYNSP. The whole CDR3 is CASSSDSYNSPLHF.

As to this clone: The CDR3 goes on 3 residues after the read ends, and that part is filled in from the germline J gene. The chain uses TRBV7-3 and TRBJ2-7; possible D gene TRBD2, 5 bases. The germline CDR1 and CDR2 sequences are SGHTA and FQGTGA. Trimming took off 4 bases at V and 0 bases at J, with 13 bases between the two ends. This CDR3 spans 15 amino acids. The part of the CDR3 DNA that was read is TGTGCCAGCAGCTACAGCGGAGGAAGCTCCTACGAG. Protein sequence: CASSYSGGSSYE. From start to end, the CDR3 is CASSYSGGSSYEQYF.

Regarding this clone: The CDR3 end is not reached by the read, which stops 3 residues before it; the germline J gene fills it in. This specimen includes other DNA sequences encoding the same CDR3. The rearrangement uses TRBV6-1 and TRBJ1-3; D might be TRBD1 (6 bases). Germline V gene lookup returns CDR1 MNHNS and CDR2 SASEGT. Trimming shortened V by 4 bases and J by 4 bases, and 11 bases separated the two germline ends. This CDR3 is 14 amino acids long. CDR3: CASSAGQHGNTIYF. The DNA read from the CDR3 is TGTGCCAGCAGTGCCGGACAGCACGGAAACACC.

CDR3 sequence: CASSGRQVGGYTF. Partial CDR3 DNA: TGTGCCAGCAGTGGCAGACAGGTTGGCGGC. The chain couples TRBV2 to TRBJ1-2; perhaps TRBD1 as D (6 bases). Read data end 3 residues before the CDR3 end; the end is taken from the germline J gene. There are 13 residues in the CDR3. Looked up from germline, CDR1 is SNHLY and CDR2 is FYNNEI. Drawing the rest from reference TRBV2 and TRBJ1-2, the complete variable domain is EPEVTQTPSHQVTQMGQEVILRCVPISNHLYFYWYRQILGQKVEFLVSFYNNEISEKSEIFDDQFSVERPDGSNFTLKIRSTKLEDSAMYFCASSGRQVGGYTFGSGTRLTVV.

Turning to this clone: From the germline J gene comes the end of the CDR3, since the read stops 3 residues before it. V usage is TRBV5-1 and J usage is TRBJ1-1; 7 bases map to TRBD1. Germline V gene data show CDR1 as SGHRS and CDR2 as YFSETQ. The J segment lost 1 base and the V segment lost 0 bases, leaving 0 bases of the junction unmatched. CDR3 length: 14 amino acids. CDR3 bases read: TGCGCCAGCAGCTTGGAGGGGGCGAACACTGAA. This codes for CASSLEGANTE. In full, the CDR3 reads CASSLEGANTEAFF.

Worth noting for this clone: The read gets to within 3 residues of the CDR3 end, and the germline J gene fills in the rest. This rearrangement joins TRBV6-2 or TRBV6-3 to TRBJ2-7; 10 positions match TRBD2. This CDR3 region has 14 residues. The V segment lost 6 bases and the J segment 5 bases; nucleotides outside the gene matches: 7. CDR1 is MNHEY, CDR2 SVGEGT, per germline. The CDR3 here is CASSQQGLADEQYF. The covered CDR3 bases are TGTGCCAGCAGCCAACAAGGACTAGCGGACGAG.

Comment on this clone: The read terminates 3 residues before the CDR3 end, so the remaining end is supplied by the germline J gene. The chain is built from TRBV5-1 and TRBJ2-7, with D perhaps TRBD2 (5 bases). CDR3 length: 15 amino acids. CDR1 is SGHRS and CDR2 is YFSETQ in the germline V gene. The V and J ends lost 0 bases and 3 bases respectively, with 13 bases between them. CDR3 amino acids: CASSLDTAADYEQYF. The DNA read from the CDR3 is TGCGCCAGCAGCTTGGATACGGCAGCGGACTACGAG.

Concerning this clone: The CDR3 extends 3 residues past the end of the read, so its final part is completed from the germline J gene. V and J are TRBV10-3 and TRBJ2-1, with TRBD2 identical over 13 bases. CDR3 length: 16 residues. Germline values: CDR1 ENHRY, CDR2 SYGVKD. The V and J ends lost 4 bases and 7 bases, in that order; junction bases with no gene match: 7. The CDR3: CAISAGLAGNRNEQFF. CDR3 DNA, as far as it was read: TGTGCCATCAGTGCGGGACTAGCGGGGAACCGGAATGAG.

About this clone: The DNA ends 3 residues before the CDR3 does, and the rest of the CDR3 is filled in from the germline J gene. J is TRBJ1-2 and V is TRBV28, with no clear D. Trimming removed 1 base at V and 4 bases at J, with 4 bases between. CDR3 size: 12 residues. Germline CDR1 MDHEN, CDR2 SYDVKM. The CDR3: CASSLSVYGYTF. CDR3 bases read: TGTGCCAGCAGTTTATCAGTCTATGGC.